Following are 11 T cell receptor beta chains from one sample sequenced in a study of shared clonotypes between healthy human individuals. Profiling relied on immunoSEQ multiplex PCR, and the TCRdb table lists in-frame clones only, not all of them. The repertoire holds over a million clones, with more than 75% as singletons. The sample taken for sequencing was memory CD4+ T cells from PBMCs. Documented subset: CD45RA-negative fraction. These receptor sequences come from a man between 18 and 35 years old in good health. Some clones in this sample may be carry-over from other donors' samples.

This clone was recorded a few times. The V and J genes are TRBV20-1 and TRBJ2-3; no firm D call. Trimming pared 3 bases from V and 5 bases from J, leaving 3 bases between. The CDR3 consists of 10 residues. Germline CDR1 is DFQATT and CDR2 is SNEGSKA (reference sequence). CDR3: CSASLDTQYF. CDR3 nucleotide sequence: TGCAGTGCTAGTTTAGATACGCAGTATTTT.

The gene calls are TRBV6-6 and TRBJ1-2; TRBD1 is a possible D gene (5 bases). V lost 0 bases to trimming and J lost 8 bases, with 10 bases between them. The CDR3 is made up of 13 amino acids. Germline CDR1 reads MNHNY; CDR2 reads SVGAGI (reference sequence). The CDR3 reads CASSYSRDRGYTF. The CDR3, as DNA: TGTGCCAGCAGTTACTCCAGGGATCGGGGCTACACCTTC.

J is TRBJ2-1 and V is TRBV9; 8 bases match TRBD1. CDR3 size: 14 residues. Germline V gene lookup returns CDR1 SGDLS and CDR2 YYNGEE. The trim removed 4 bases at V and 6 bases at J, leaving 6 bases unmatched. The chain's CDR3 is CASSPLDRVNEQFF. The CDR3 DNA sequence: TGTGCCAGCAGCCCCCTGGACAGGGTCAATGAGCAGTTCTTC.

This clone occurred a few times. The chain is built from TRBV15 and TRBJ2-1; 7 nucleotides agree with TRBD2. J gave up 3 bases and V 4 bases, and 12 bases lay outside the gene matches. The CDR3 contains 17 residues. In germline, CDR1 is LNHNV, CDR2 YYDKDF (reference sequence). The DNA for the CDR3 is TGTGCCACCAGCAAACTCTCTACGGGAGGTTACTACAATGAGCAGTTCTTC. Translated: CATSKLSTGGYYNEQFF.

The chain carries TRBV5-1 and TRBJ2-7; possibly TRBD1 for D (5 bases). Germline V gene data show CDR1 as SGHRS and CDR2 as YFSETQ. With 1 base removed from V and 6 bases from J, the gap between germline ends came to 17 bases. This CDR3 contains 15 residues. CDR3 bases: TGCGCCAGCAGCTTGTCTTCGGGCAGGGAATCCGAGCAGTACTTC. Its translation: CASSLSSGRESEQYF.

This clone was observed once. The genes are TRBV5-6 and TRBJ2-1; no definite D call. Between the trimmed V and J ends, which lost 4 bases and 4 bases, there was a span of 12 bases. The CDR3 runs 14 residues. Germline loops: CDR1 SGHDT, CDR2 YYEEEE. The CDR3 is CASSTFSFYNEQFF. The CDR3 DNA reads TGTGCCAGCAGCACTTTCTCCTTTTACAATGAGCAGTTCTTC.

Note on this clone: Other nucleotide sequences in the sample specify the same CDR3. The V and J genes are TRBV19 and TRBJ2-5; D gene uncertain. V gave up 3 bases and J gave up 4 bases, with 9 bases separating them. This CDR3 comprises 13 residues. Germline CDR1 and CDR2: LNHDA and SQIVND (reference sequence). CDR3 DNA sequence: TGTGCCAGTAGTATTGGTCCCCGAGAGACCCAGTACTTC. Amino acid sequence: CASSIGPRETQYF.

This clone was seen only once. The rearrangement uses TRBV28 and TRBJ1-1, with a possible D match to TRBD1 (5 bases). Trimming stripped 11 bases from V and 1 base from J, with 11 bases between. CDR1 and CDR2 (germline): MDHEN, SYDVKM. This CDR3 comprises 12 residues. The CDR3: CAEGRTNTEAFF. DNA for the CDR3: TGTGCCGAGGGACGGACGAACACTGAAGCTTTCTTT. Complete variable domain (other parts from reference TRBV28 and TRBJ1-1): DVKVTQSSRYLVKRTGEKVFLECVQDMDHENMFWYRQDPGLGLRLIYFSYDVKMKEKGDIPEGYSVSREKKERFSLILESASTNQTSMYLCAEGRTNTEAFFGQGTRLTVV.

This clone showed up many times. The rearrangement uses TRBV28 and TRBJ2-7; either TRBD1 or TRBD2 may fit D (5 bases each). Germline lookup yields CDR1 MDHEN and CDR2 SYDVKM. The CDR3 consists of 15 residues. V dropped 6 bases and J dropped 4 bases, with 19 bases sitting between them. The CDR3 sequence: CASRISSGTSYEQYF. The CDR3 DNA reads as TGTGCCAGCAGAATCTCATCCGGGACCTCGTACGAGCAGTACTTC.

The chain uses TRBV9 and TRBJ2-3; 7 bases are shared with TRBD2. V trimming: 0 bases; J trimming: 8 bases; junction bases outside the gene matches: 6. The CDR3 extends over 14 amino acids. Germline CDR1 is SGDLS and CDR2 is YYNGEE. This CDR3 reads CASSVVVRGGTQYF. The CDR3 DNA is TGTGCCAGCAGCGTAGTAGTCCGCGGGGGTACGCAGTATTTT.

J is TRBJ1-5 and V is TRBV19; TRBD1 matches 12 bases. Germline V gene data show CDR1 as LNHDA and CDR2 as SQIVND (reference sequence). This CDR3 has 18 residues. V shed 5 bases, J shed 0 bases, and the junction held 8 bases outside the gene matches. The CDR3 coding sequence is TGTGCCAGTAGTCACCAACGGGACAGGGGGCCTAGCAATCAGCCCCAGCATTTT. Protein product: CASSHQRDRGPSNQPQHF. The variable domain in full, completed from reference TRBV19 and TRBJ1-5, reads DGGITQSPKYLFRKEGQNVTLSCEQNLNHDAMYWYRQDPGQGLRLIYYSQIVNDFQKGDIAEGYSVSREKKESFPLTVTSAQKNPTAFYLCASSHQRDRGPSNQPQHFGDGTRLSIL.